This T cell receptor (beta chain) comes out of a study of shared clonotypes between healthy human individuals. The CDR3 spans 12 residues. Trimming removed 5 bases from V and 3 bases from J, with 5 bases in between. CDR1 and CDR2 (germline): LNHDA, SQIVND (reference sequence). In the case of this clone: Other nucleotide sequences from this sample produce the same CDR3.

Every subset had its genomic DNA shared out evenly among several immunoSEQ plates. Some clones are missing from TCRdb's copy, which holds only in-frame ones; the method was immunoSEQ multiplex PCR. There are 2.5 million or so clones in the sample; around 90% occur only once, and about 0.13% lies in the top ten. Sequenced material: naive CD4+ T cells sorted from blood. Subset meaning: CD45RA+ positively selected. The chain uses TRBV19 and TRBJ1-5; the D is unclear. This clonotype originated in a man aged 18 to 35 in good health. CDR3 nucleotides: TGTGCCAGTAGTTCAATCAATCAGCCCCAGCATTTT. It codes for CASSSINQPQHF. Full variable domain (outside the CDR3, taken from reference TRBV19 and TRBJ1-5): DGGITQSPKYLFRKEGQNVTLSCEQNLNHDAMYWYRQDPGQGLRLIYYSQIVNDFQKGDIAEGYSVSREKKESFPLTVTSAQKNPTAFYLCASSSINQPQHFGDGTRLSIL.